This T cell receptor beta chain was retrieved from a study of T cells in Graves' hyperthyroidism and ophthalmopathy. The study's findings and limits: Model predictions of ophthalmopathy came a median around 6.5 months before onset.

From RNA transcripts, TCR beta CDR3 regions were amplified. An initial round of RT-PCR targeting the TCR CDR3 relied on the HTBI primer set. Using its own MiXCR run on the multiplex PCR reads, TCRdb lists one record per CDR3 protein. The sample carries 500,000 to 600,000 distinct CDR3 sequences, around 15% recorded once. Diagnostic assessment was based on clinical symptoms, serum thyroxine and TRAb, thyroid ultrasound and orbital computed tomography. PBMCs came from 8.5 to 10 ml fresh peripheral blood. This clonotype was counted ten times or more. What it binds is not known. J was trimmed by 5 bases and V by 5 bases; bases with no gene match: 7. The CDR3 is 14 residues long.

Sequencing was carried out using blood. The genes are TRBV12-3 or TRBV12-4 and TRBJ2-5, with 8 bases that match TRBD1. The source is a woman between 18 and 29 years old with Graves' hyperthyroidism. The CDR3 spells CASSEDRAPETQYF. CDR3 bases: TGTGCCAGCAGTGAGGACAGGGCCCCCGAGACCCAGTACTTC.